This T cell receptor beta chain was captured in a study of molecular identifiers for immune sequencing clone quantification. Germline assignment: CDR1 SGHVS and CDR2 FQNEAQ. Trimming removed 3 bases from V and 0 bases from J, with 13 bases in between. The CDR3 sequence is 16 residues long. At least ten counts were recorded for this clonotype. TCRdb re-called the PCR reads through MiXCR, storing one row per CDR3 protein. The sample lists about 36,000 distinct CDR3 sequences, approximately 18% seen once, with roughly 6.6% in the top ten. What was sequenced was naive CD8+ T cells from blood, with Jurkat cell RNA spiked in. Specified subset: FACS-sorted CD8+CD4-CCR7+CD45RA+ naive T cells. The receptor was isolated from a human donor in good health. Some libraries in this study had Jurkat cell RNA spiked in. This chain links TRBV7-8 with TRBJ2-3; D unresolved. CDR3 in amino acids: CASSFLGSASTDTQYF. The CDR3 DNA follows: TGTGCCAGCAGCTTCCTAGGATCCGCTAGCACAGATACGCAGTATTTT.